This passage covers 3 T cell receptor beta chains from one sample sequenced in a study of blood T cells in healthy people across ages. PCR was performed a second time for about 6 to 12 cycles using a sample-barcoded 5' primer and a J-beta primer mix. TCRdb re-called the 5' RACE reads with MiXCR, one entry per CDR3 protein. The sample comprises about a million distinct CDR3 sequences, around 54% of which are singletons, and roughly a fifth rests with the top ten. What was sequenced was blood. The receptors were sampled from a woman between 55 and 75 years old in good health.

The chain recombines TRBV20-1 with TRBJ2-3; the match to TRBD1 covers 8 bases. J was trimmed by 1 base and V by 5 bases; bases with no gene match: 2. This CDR3 contains 13 residues. Germline V gives CDR1 DFQATT, CDR2 SNEGSKA (reference sequence). The CDR3 loop is CSAADRGTDTQYF. In nucleotides, the CDR3 is TGCAGTGCTGCGGACAGGGGCACAGATACGCAGTATTTT.

The chain has TRBV18 and TRBJ2-7, with D maybe TRBD1 (5 bases). Trimming took off 3 bases at V and 4 bases at J, with 13 bases between the two ends. CDR1 and CDR2 (germline): KGHSH, LQKENI. The CDR3 is made up of 14 amino acids. The CDR3 DNA is TGTGCCAGCTCACCGGGCTCAGGGCGGTACGAGCAGTACTTC. Residues: CASSPGSGRYEQYF.

This clonotype was seen only a few times. The V and J genes are TRBV10-3 and TRBJ2-3; 7 positions match TRBD2. J gave up 1 base and V 2 bases, and 3 bases lay outside the gene matches. Germline V gives CDR1 ENHRY, CDR2 SYGVKD. This CDR3 comprises 15 residues. This CDR3 is CAISEAGAGTDTQYF. The CDR3 DNA is TGTGCCATCAGTGAGGCGGGAGCGGGCACAGATACGCAGTATTTT.